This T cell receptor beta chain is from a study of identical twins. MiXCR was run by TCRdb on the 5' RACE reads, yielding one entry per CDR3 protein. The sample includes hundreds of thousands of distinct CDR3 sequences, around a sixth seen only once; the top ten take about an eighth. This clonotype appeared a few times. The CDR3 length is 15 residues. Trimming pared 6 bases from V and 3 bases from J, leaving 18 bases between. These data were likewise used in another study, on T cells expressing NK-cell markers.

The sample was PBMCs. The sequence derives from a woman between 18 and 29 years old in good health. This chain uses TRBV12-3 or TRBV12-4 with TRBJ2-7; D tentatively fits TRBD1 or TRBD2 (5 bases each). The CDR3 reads CASRDTGTNRYEQYF. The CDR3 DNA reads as TGTGCCAGCAGGGATACCGGGACGAACCGCTACGAGCAGTACTTC.